This TCR beta chain appears in the sequencing data of a study of cytomegalovirus exposure and HLA in healthy donors. This CDR3 comprises 11 residues. In germline, CDR1 is WNHNN, CDR2 SYGVQD (reference sequence). V shed 8 bases and J shed 5 bases, with 9 bases lying between them. In the PCR, 60 Vbeta and 13 Jbeta primers were used. Sequenced by immunoSEQ multiplex PCR; TCRdb stores in-frame clones only, minus some. The table includes under 85,000 clones, almost 80% detected once. The TCR comes from a middle-aged woman in good health and CMV-seropositive. The sequencing sample was made of PBMCs. The chain combines TRBV10-1 with TRBJ2-5, with a tentative D call TRBD2 (6 bases). CDR3 DNA sequence: TGCGCCAGCGGAGGGACGGAGACCCAGTACTTC. It yields the protein CASGGTETQYF.